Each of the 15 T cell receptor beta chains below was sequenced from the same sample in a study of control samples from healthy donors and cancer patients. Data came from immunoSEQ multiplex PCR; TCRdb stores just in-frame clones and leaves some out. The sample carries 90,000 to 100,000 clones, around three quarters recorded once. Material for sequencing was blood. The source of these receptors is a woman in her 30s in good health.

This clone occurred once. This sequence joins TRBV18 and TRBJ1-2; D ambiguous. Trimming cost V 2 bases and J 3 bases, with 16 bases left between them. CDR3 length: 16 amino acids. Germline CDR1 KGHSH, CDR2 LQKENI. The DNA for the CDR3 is TGTGCCAGCTCACCAACACGCGACCCCCCCTACTATGGCTACACCTTC. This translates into CASSPTRDPPYYGYTF.

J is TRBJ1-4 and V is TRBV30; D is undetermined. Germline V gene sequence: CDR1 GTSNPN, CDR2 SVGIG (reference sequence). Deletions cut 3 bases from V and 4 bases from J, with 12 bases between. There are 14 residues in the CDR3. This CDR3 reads CAWSITGYNEKLFF. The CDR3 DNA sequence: TGTGCCTGGAGCATTACGGGTTATAATGAAAAACTGTTTTTT.

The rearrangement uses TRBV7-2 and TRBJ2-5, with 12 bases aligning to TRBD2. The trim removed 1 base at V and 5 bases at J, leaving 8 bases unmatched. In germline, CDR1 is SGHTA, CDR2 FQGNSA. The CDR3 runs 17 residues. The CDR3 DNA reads TGTGCCAGCAGCTTAGTAGGGACTAGCGGGTTAGGGGAGACCCAGTACTTC. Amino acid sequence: CASSLVGTSGLGETQYF.

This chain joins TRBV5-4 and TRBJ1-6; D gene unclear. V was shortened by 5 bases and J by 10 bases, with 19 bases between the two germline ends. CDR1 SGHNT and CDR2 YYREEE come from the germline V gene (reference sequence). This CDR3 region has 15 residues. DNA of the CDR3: TGTGCCAGCAGTATAATAGGACTTACTGGGTCACCCCTCCACTTT. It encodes CASSIIGLTGSPLHF.

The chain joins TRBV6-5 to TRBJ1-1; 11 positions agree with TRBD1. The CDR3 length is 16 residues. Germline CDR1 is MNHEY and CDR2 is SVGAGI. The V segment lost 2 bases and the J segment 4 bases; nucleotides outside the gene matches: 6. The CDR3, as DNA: TGTGCCAGCAGTTACACAGTAGGACAGGGGGCCACTGAAGCTTTCTTT. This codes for CASSYTVGQGATEAFF.

CDR3 DNA sequence: TGTGCCAGTAGTATAGGGGGTTCCGGCACAGATACGCAGTATTTT. Its translation is CASSIGGSGTDTQYF. The rearrangement uses TRBV19 and TRBJ2-3; D not resolved. Per germline, CDR1 LNHDA and CDR2 SQIVND (reference sequence). The length of the CDR3 is 15 residues. The V and J ends lost 1 base and 1 base respectively, with 9 bases between them.

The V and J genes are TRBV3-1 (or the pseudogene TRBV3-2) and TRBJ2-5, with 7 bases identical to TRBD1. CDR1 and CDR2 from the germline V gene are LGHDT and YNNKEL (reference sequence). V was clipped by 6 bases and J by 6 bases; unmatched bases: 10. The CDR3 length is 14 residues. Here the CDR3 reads CASRLTGLAKTQYF. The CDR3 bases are TGTGCCAGCAGACTGACAGGGTTGGCAAAGACCCAGTACTTC.

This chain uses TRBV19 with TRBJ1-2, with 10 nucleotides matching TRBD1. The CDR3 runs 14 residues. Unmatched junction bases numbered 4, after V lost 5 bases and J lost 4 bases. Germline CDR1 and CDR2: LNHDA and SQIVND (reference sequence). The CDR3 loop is CASSEGQGFYGYTF. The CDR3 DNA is TGTGCCAGTAGTGAGGGACAGGGGTTCTATGGCTACACCTTC.

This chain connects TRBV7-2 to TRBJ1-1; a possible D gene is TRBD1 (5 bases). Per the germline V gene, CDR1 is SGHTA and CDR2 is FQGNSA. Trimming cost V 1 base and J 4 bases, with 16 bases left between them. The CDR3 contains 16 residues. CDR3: CASSLDPLGTGTEAFF. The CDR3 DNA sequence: TGTGCCAGCAGCTTAGACCCCCTGGGGACGGGCACTGAAGCTTTCTTT. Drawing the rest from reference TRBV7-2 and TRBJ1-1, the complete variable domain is GAGVSQSPSNKVTEKGKDVELRCDPISGHTALYWYRQSLGQGLEFLIYFQGNSAPDKSGLPSDRFSAERTGGSVSTLTIQRTQQEDSAVYLCASSLDPLGTGTEAFFGQGTRLTVV.

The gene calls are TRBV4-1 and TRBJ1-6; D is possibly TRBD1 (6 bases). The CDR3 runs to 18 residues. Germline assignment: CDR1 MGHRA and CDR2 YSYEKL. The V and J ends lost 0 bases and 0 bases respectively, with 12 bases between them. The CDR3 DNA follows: TGCGCCAGCAGCCAAGATTTCACAGGGAGCTCCTATAATTCACCCCTCCACTTT. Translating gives CASSQDFTGSSYNSPLHF.

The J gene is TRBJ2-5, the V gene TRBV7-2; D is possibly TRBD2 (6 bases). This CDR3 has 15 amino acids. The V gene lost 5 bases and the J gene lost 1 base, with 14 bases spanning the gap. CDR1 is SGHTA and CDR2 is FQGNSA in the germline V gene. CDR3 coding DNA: TGTGCCAGCAGCCCACAACGGGGGACCCAAGAGACCCAGTACTTC. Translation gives CASSPQRGTQETQYF.

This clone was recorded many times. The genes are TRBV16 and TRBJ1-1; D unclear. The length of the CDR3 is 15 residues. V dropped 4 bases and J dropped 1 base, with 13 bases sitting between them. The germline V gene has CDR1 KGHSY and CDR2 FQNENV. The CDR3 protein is CASSLSARANTEAFF. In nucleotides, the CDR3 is TGTGCCAGCAGCCTTTCAGCGAGGGCGAACACTGAAGCTTTCTTT.

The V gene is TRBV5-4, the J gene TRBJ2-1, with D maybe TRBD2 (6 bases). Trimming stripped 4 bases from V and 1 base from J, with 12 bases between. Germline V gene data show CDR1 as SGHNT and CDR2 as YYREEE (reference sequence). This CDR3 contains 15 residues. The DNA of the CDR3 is TGTGCCAGCAGCATTTGGCGGGGATCCTACAATGAGCAGTTCTTC. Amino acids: CASSIWRGSYNEQFF. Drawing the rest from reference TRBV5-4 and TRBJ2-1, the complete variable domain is ETGVTQSPTHLIKTRGQQVTLRCSSQSGHNTVSWYQQALGQGPQFIFQYYREEENGRGNFPPRFSGLQFPNYSSELNVNALELDDSALYLCASSIWRGSYNEQFFGPGTRLTVL.

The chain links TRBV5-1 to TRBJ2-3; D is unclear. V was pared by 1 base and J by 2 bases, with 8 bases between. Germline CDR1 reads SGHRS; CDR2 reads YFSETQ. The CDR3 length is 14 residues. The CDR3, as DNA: TGCGCCAGCAGCTTGTACGGAAACACAGATACGCAGTATTTT. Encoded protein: CASSLYGNTDTQYF.

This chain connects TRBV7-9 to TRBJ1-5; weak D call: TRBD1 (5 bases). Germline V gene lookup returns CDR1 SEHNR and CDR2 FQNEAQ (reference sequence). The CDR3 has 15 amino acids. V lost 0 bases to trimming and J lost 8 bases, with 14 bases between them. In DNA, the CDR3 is TGTGCCAGCAGCTTAGCCCAGGGTGAGTATAAGCCCCAGCATTTT. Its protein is CASSLAQGEYKPQHF. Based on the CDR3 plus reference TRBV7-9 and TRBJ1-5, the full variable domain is DTGVSQNPRHKITKRGQNVTFRCDPISEHNRLYWYRQTLGQGPEFLTYFQNEAQLEKSRLLSDRFSAERPKGSFSTLEIQRTEQGDSAMYLCASSLAQGEYKPQHFGDGTRLSIL.